These 22 T cell receptor beta chains came from one sample sequenced in a study of human T cells and chemical hapten exposure. One entry per CDR3 protein, called by TCRdb with MiXCR from the RACE reads. The sample carries about 90,000 distinct CDR3 sequences, approximately 10% recorded once. Time point indicated: patch test 3, about 24 weeks after DPC sensitization. The treatment: therapeutic diphenylcyclopropenone sensitization with weekly scalp DPC. Sequences were derived from whole blood, sampled in connection with sensitization to the hapten diphenylcyclopropenone (DPC). The receptor source for this set is a woman under 40 with alopecia areata. Some clones in this sample may be carry-over from other donors' samples.

At least ten counts were recorded for this clonotype. The chain uses TRBV28 and TRBJ1-2, with D perhaps TRBD1 (6 bases). CDR1 MDHEN and CDR2 SYDVKM come from the germline V gene. V lost 3 bases to trimming and J lost 4 bases, with 12 bases between them. The CDR3 has 14 amino acids. CDR3 region: CASSFPGESYGYTF. CDR3 in DNA: TGTGCCAGCAGTTTTCCAGGGGAGAGCTATGGCTACACCTTC.

This clonotype was found many times. The V gene is TRBV29-1, the J gene TRBJ1-1; D unresolved. The length of the CDR3 is 13 residues. CDR1 and CDR2 (germline): SQVTM, ANQGSEA. Trimming left V 1 base short and J 1 base short, with 7 bases between. The CDR3 loop reads CSVEGQQNTEAFF. CDR3 nucleotides: TGCAGCGTTGAAGGGCAGCAGAACACTGAAGCTTTCTTT.

A few counts support this clonotype. The chain recombines TRBV13 with TRBJ2-6; no clear D gene. Germline CDR1 PRHDT, CDR2 FYEKMQ (reference sequence). V was trimmed by 5 bases and J by 1 base, leaving 9 bases between them. This CDR3 has 15 residues. Written as DNA, the CDR3 is TGTGCCAGCAGCCTCCGGACGTCTGGGGCCAACGTCCTGACTTTC. Translation: CASSLRTSGANVLTF.

This clonotype was counted a few times. V gene TRBV28 combines with J gene TRBJ2-7; 9 bases are a match to TRBD1. There are 15 residues in the CDR3. The trim removed 6 bases at V and 6 bases at J, leaving 12 bases unmatched. The V gene's germline CDR1 is MDHEN and CDR2 SYDVKM. In DNA form, the CDR3 reads TGTGCCAGCAGCCCAACAGGGGGCGGTTTGGGCGAGCAGTACTTC. Amino acids: CASSPTGGGLGEQYF.

The rearrangement links TRBV4-1 to TRBJ2-1; 8 nucleotides line up with TRBD1. CDR3 length: 16 residues. Germline trimming cut 5 bases from V and 6 bases from J; bases unmatched to any gene: 12. The germline V gene has CDR1 MGHRA and CDR2 YSYEKL. CDR3 in amino acids: CASSYRTGSAFNEQFF. CDR3 sequence (DNA): TGCGCCAGCAGCTACCGGACAGGGTCCGCTTTCAATGAGCAGTTCTTC.

This clonotype was counted ten times or more. The chain carries TRBV29-1 and TRBJ2-3; no definite D call. Looked up from germline, CDR1 is SQVTM and CDR2 is ANQGSEA. Trimming stripped 3 bases from V and 8 bases from J, with 15 bases between. There are 13 residues in the CDR3. The CDR3 DNA reads TGCAGCGTTGAGTTCCCAGGCGTAGGTACGCAGTATTTT. Its protein product is CSVEFPGVGTQYF.

There are many counts of this clonotype. This sequence joins TRBV28 and TRBJ2-4; 11 bases fit TRBD1. V shed 5 bases, J shed 4 bases, and the junction held 10 bases outside the gene matches. The germline V gene has CDR1 MDHEN and CDR2 SYDVKM. This CDR3 region has 17 residues. CDR3: CASSQPSGTGGKNIQYF. The CDR3 DNA is TGTGCCAGCAGTCAGCCCTCCGGGACAGGGGGGAAAAACATTCAGTACTTC.

This clonotype was found many times. This chain connects TRBV6-6 to TRBJ2-5; 12 bases fit TRBD2. The CDR3 is made up of 16 amino acids. Unmatched junction bases numbered 8, after V lost 7 bases and J lost 2 bases. Germline CDR1 reads MNHNY; CDR2 reads SVGAGI (reference sequence). CDR3 sequence reads: CASTLGLAGTQETQYF. CDR3 nucleotides: TGTGCCAGCACCCTAGGACTAGCGGGGACACAAGAGACCCAGTACTTC.

There are many counts of this clonotype. The gene calls are TRBV6-2 or TRBV6-3 and TRBJ2-2; TRBD2 is a possible D gene (5 bases). From germline, CDR1 is MNHEY and CDR2 SVGEGT. Trimming took 6 bases from V and 1 from J, leaving 9 bases between them. The CDR3 is 14 amino acids. The CDR3 spells CASRNGGNTGELFF. CDR3 in DNA: TGTGCCAGCAGGAACGGAGGGAACACCGGGGAGCTGTTTTTT.

Many counts were recorded for this clonotype. The gene calls are TRBV12-3 or TRBV12-4 and TRBJ2-2; D is ambiguous. Trimming pared 5 bases from V and 6 bases from J, leaving 10 bases between. CDR3 length equals 13 residues. Here the CDR3 reads CASSPGGAGELFF. The CDR3 DNA is TGTGCCAGCAGTCCCGGTGGAGCCGGGGAGCTGTTTTTT.

This clonotype was found many times. The V and J genes are TRBV2 and TRBJ2-1; 8 positions match TRBD1. The CDR3 covers 16 residues. The germline gives CDR1 SNHLY, CDR2 FYNNEI. The V and J ends lost 5 bases and 4 bases, in that order; junction bases with no gene match: 10. CDR3: CASSRDRKKNYNEQFF. The CDR3 DNA sequence: TGTGCCAGCAGTCGGGACAGGAAAAAAAATTACAATGAGCAGTTCTTC.

The genes are TRBV29-1 and TRBJ1-1, with 7 positions matching TRBD1. Germline V CDR1 and CDR2: SQVTM, ANQGSEA. The V segment lost 0 bases and the J segment 5 bases; nucleotides outside the gene matches: 9. The CDR3 length is 15 residues. CDR3 coding DNA: TGCAGCGTTGAAGATCGGCAGGGGGTATTTACTGAAGCTTTCTTT. It encodes CSVEDRQGVFTEAFF. Together with reference TRBV29-1 and TRBJ1-1, the CDR3 gives the full variable domain: SAVISQKPSRDICQRGTSLTIQCQVDSQVTMMFWYRQQPGQSLTLIATANQGSEATYESGFVIDKFPISRPNLTFSTLTVSNMSPEDSSIYLCSVEDRQGVFTEAFFGQGTRLTVV.

This clonotype was seen at least ten times. The J gene is TRBJ1-6, the V gene TRBV18; possibly TRBD1 for D (5 bases). There are 15 residues in the CDR3. V was trimmed by 2 bases and J by 5 bases, leaving 10 bases between them. The germline CDR1 and CDR2 sequences are KGHSH and LQKENI. The CDR3 DNA follows: TGTGCCAGCTCACCATATGGGACCAATAATTCACCCCTCCACTTT. Its protein product is CASSPYGTNNSPLHF. The complete variable domain, with remaining parts taken from reference TRBV18 and TRBJ1-6, reads NAGVMQNPRHLVRRRGQEARLRCSPMKGHSHVYWYRQLPEEGLKFMVYLQKENIIDESGMPKERFSAEFPKEGPSILRIQQVVRGDSAAYFCASSPYGTNNSPLHFGNGTRLTVT.

This clonotype was detected many times. The V and J genes are TRBV20-1 and TRBJ2-5; 13 bases align to TRBD2. J lost 4 bases, V lost 3 bases, and 8 bases had no gene match. CDR1 DFQATT and CDR2 SNEGSKA come from the germline V gene (reference sequence). The CDR3 has 16 amino acids. The CDR3 DNA follows: TGCAGTGCTAGTGGAGGGACTAGCGGGATGGGAGAGACCCAGTACTTC. Its translation: CSASGGTSGMGETQYF.

The chain combines TRBV20-1 with TRBJ1-1; 9 nucleotides align to TRBD1. Germline CDR1 and CDR2: DFQATT and SNEGSKA (reference sequence). V dropped 6 bases and J dropped 1; count of bases not matched to a gene: 6. This CDR3 is 14 amino acids long. The CDR3 DNA sequence: TGCAGTGCCCTCCGGGACAGGGCGAACACTGAAGCTTTCTTT. The encoded protein is CSALRDRANTEAFF.

The table lists this clonotype with many counts. The chain has TRBV6-2 or TRBV6-3 and TRBJ1-5; no firm D call. V was clipped by 2 bases and J by 0 bases, with 14 bases between them. The CDR3 contains 17 residues. Germline assignment: CDR1 MNHEY and CDR2 SVGEGT. The chain's CDR3 is CASSYEYAGHSNQPQHF. The CDR3 nucleotides read TGTGCCAGCAGTTACGAGTACGCAGGTCATAGCAATCAGCCCCAGCATTTT.

About this clonotype itself: A read error may explain this, as a much larger clone is one base away. J is TRBJ2-2 and V is TRBV11-2; D gene ambiguous. The CDR3 loop spans 14 amino acids. Germline-derived CDR1 and CDR2 are SGHAT and FQNNGV. The CDR3 DNA reads as TGTGCCTGCAGCTTAGATAAGGGATCCGGGGAGCTGTTTTTT. Encoded protein: CACSLDKGSGELFF.

This clonotype turned up a few times. The chain couples TRBV5-5 to TRBJ1-5; no definite D call. The germline gives CDR1 SGHKS, CDR2 YYEKEE (reference sequence). The CDR3 spans 13 residues. The V end lost 4 bases, the J end lost 7 bases, and 12 bases lay between the germline ends. The CDR3 region is CASSPHVVQPQHF. The CDR3 coding sequence is TGTGCCAGCAGCCCACACGTGGTGCAGCCCCAGCATTTT.

This clonotype was seen many times. V is TRBV30 and J is TRBJ1-1; 10 bases fit TRBD1. The V gene's germline CDR1 is GTSNPN and CDR2 SVGIG (reference sequence). V lost 4 bases, J lost 1 base, and 9 bases stayed unmatched. This CDR3 contains 16 residues. As DNA, the CDR3 is TGTGCCTGGACGAAGACAGGGGGCCGGGGGAACACTGAAGCTTTCTTT. Translated, it gives CAWTKTGGRGNTEAFF.

This clonotype was counted ten times or more. The genes are TRBV20-1 and TRBJ2-3; TRBD2 aligns across 11 bases. From germline, CDR1 is DFQATT and CDR2 SNEGSKA (reference sequence). The CDR3 loop spans 15 amino acids. Unmatched junction bases numbered 2, after V lost 0 bases and J lost 3 bases. CDR3 loop: CSARDSGRATDTQYF. The CDR3 DNA reads as TGCAGTGCTAGAGATAGCGGGAGGGCGACAGATACGCAGTATTTT.

This clonotype was picked up many times. The V gene is TRBV4-1, the J gene TRBJ1-1; maybe TRBD1 (6 bases). The V end lost 1 base, the J end lost 5 bases, and 11 bases lay between the germline ends. The CDR3 has 14 residues. Per the germline V gene, CDR1 is MGHRA and CDR2 is YSYEKL. CDR3 DNA sequence: TGCGCCAGCAGCCAAGTAGGGGGGGGAACTGAAGCTTTCTTT. Translation gives CASSQVGGGTEAFF.

This clonotype came up many times. The rearrangement joins TRBV7-8 to TRBJ2-3, with D perhaps matching TRBD2 (6 bases). The V end was cut by 5 bases, the J end by 2 bases, with 14 bases between. This CDR3 spans 15 amino acids. Germline loops: CDR1 SGHVS, CDR2 FQNEAQ. In nucleotides, the CDR3 is TGTGCCAGCAGCCTAAACCGGGGGAACACAGATACGCAGTATTTT. It codes for CASSLNRGNTDTQYF.